This T cell receptor beta chain was sequenced during a study of early T cells in non-severe SARS-CoV-2 infection. Study summary: Alpha and beta chains were unpaired, from unsorted whole-blood bulk RNA.

Individual cDNA molecules each received unique molecular identifiers attached to them. TCRdb ran MiXCR on the 5' RACE reads and lists one entry per CDR3 protein. The sample yields about 60,000 distinct CDR3 sequences, approximately 10% seen once. This clonotype was detected many times. The antigen is not known. General study points: Comparison of clonotypes with VDJdb favored anti-spike CD8 responses while missing private and CD4 specificities.

The CDR3 spans 14 residues. V shed 10 bases and J 6 bases; nucleotides not matched to a gene: 8. This TCR derives from an adult who was a healthcare worker with PCR-confirmed SARS-CoV-2 infection or an uninfected control (not recorded which). The specimen sequenced was whole blood. This chain uses TRBV12-3 or TRBV12-4 with TRBJ2-1, with 11 bases lining up with TRBD1. This CDR3 reads CATHRDRGINEQFF. The CDR3 coding sequence is TGTGCCACCCACCGGGACAGGGGGATCAATGAGCAGTTCTTC.